Below, 18 T cell receptor beta chains from the same sample are listed, as sequenced in a study of OX40 agonist ivuxolimab in advanced cancers. Generated by immunoSEQ multiplex PCR, the TCRdb table keeps only in-frame clones and is missing some. The sample has 9,000 to 15,000 clones, approximately 72% seen once. This specimen consisted of CD4+ or CD8+ T cells sorted from blood, obtained in a trial of the OX40 agonist ivuxolimab. The receptors were gathered from an adult with an advanced solid tumor such as melanoma, head and neck, liver or kidney cancer.

Only a few counts were recorded for this clone. The chain employs TRBV7-8 and TRBJ1-2; D unclear. Between the trimmed V and J ends, which lost 4 bases and 8 bases, there was a span of 14 bases. Germline lookup yields CDR1 SGHVS and CDR2 FQNEAQ. The CDR3 consists of 13 residues. The DNA for the CDR3 is TGTGCCAGCAGCTCATCTTCGATTAGGGGCTACACCTTC. Residues: CASSSSSIRGYTF.

This chain uses TRBV19 with TRBJ2-7; D remains ambiguous. The CDR3 is 10 residues long. The V and J ends lost 9 bases and 6 bases respectively, with 9 bases between them. CDR1 and CDR2 from the germline V gene are LNHDA and SQIVND (reference sequence). The CDR3 nucleotides read TGTGCCAGCCGTCGTGGCGAGCAGTACTTC. Protein sequence: CASRRGEQYF. The full variable domain, rest sourced from reference TRBV19 and TRBJ2-7, is DGGITQSPKYLFRKEGQNVTLSCEQNLNHDAMYWYRQDPGQGLRLIYYSQIVNDFQKGDIAEGYSVSREKKESFPLTVTSAQKNPTAFYLCASRRGEQYFGPGTRLTVT.

This clone rates as medium-sized. This chain connects TRBV10-3 to TRBJ1-1; D ambiguous. Germline lookup yields CDR1 ENHRY and CDR2 SYGVKD. V dropped 8 bases and J dropped 0 bases, with 10 bases sitting between them. The CDR3 covers 13 residues. As DNA, the CDR3 is TGTGCCATCGAGAGGGAGTTGAACACTGAAGCTTTCTTT. Encoded protein: CAIERELNTEAFF.

The chain combines TRBV27 with TRBJ2-3; either TRBD1 or TRBD2 may supply D (6 bases each). V gave up 3 bases and J gave up 4 bases, with 26 bases separating them. CDR1 MNHEY and CDR2 SMNVEV come from the germline V gene (reference sequence). The CDR3 is 19 amino acids. CDR3 sequence reads: CASSLGGGPVGRSADTQYF. The DNA for the CDR3 is TGTGCCAGCAGTTTGGGGGGCGGTCCGGTCGGAAGGTCGGCAGATACGCAGTATTTT.

The chain's CDR3 is CASSANFNEQFF. Written as DNA, the CDR3 is TGTGCCAGCAGCGCGAACTTCAATGAGCAGTTCTTC. This chain uses TRBV9 with TRBJ2-1; D uncertain. Germline loops: CDR1 SGDLS, CDR2 YYNGEE. There are 12 residues in the CDR3. Trimming stripped 3 bases from V and 6 bases from J, with 7 bases between.

In its sample, this clone was seen a few times. The rearrangement links TRBV28 to TRBJ2-7; D is uncertain. The CDR3 length is 14 residues. CDR1 and CDR2 from the germline V gene are MDHEN and SYDVKM. Trimming took 6 bases from V and 3 from J, leaving 15 bases between them. The DNA of the CDR3 is TGTGCCAGCAGCCCTGGTGGTGCCAACTACGAGCAGTACTTC. Translating gives CASSPGGANYEQYF.

The chain uses TRBV27 and TRBJ2-7, with unresolved D. The CDR3 totals 13 residues. CDR1 MNHEY and CDR2 SMNVEV come from the germline V gene (reference sequence). V lost 3 bases, J lost 6 bases, and 12 bases lay in between. Here the CDR3 reads CASSLSSRSEQYV. The DNA for the CDR3 is TGTGCCAGCAGTTTGAGCAGCCGATCCGAGCAGTACGTC.

The chain carries TRBV29-1 and TRBJ2-7; 7 bases align to TRBD1. The ends lost 7 bases at V and 3 bases at J; junction bases unmatched: 6. Germline V lookup: CDR1 SQVTM, CDR2 ANQGSEA. The CDR3 sequence is 12 residues long. The CDR3 DNA reads as TGCAGCGCCGGGGACAGCCACTACGAGCAGTACTTC. This encodes CSAGDSHYEQYF.

In DNA form, the CDR3 reads TGCAGCGTTCGAGGGGGCGGCTACAATGAGCAGTTCTTC. This sequence encodes CSVRGGGYNEQFF. V usage is TRBV29-1 and J usage is TRBJ2-1; 7 positions agree with TRBD1. CDR3 length: 13 amino acids. CDR1 and CDR2 (germline): SQVTM, ANQGSEA. Unmatched junction bases numbered 4, after V lost 5 bases and J lost 3 bases.

V and J are TRBV27 and TRBJ2-1; a possible D gene is TRBD2 (6 bases). V was clipped by 5 bases and J by 8 bases, with 10 bases between them. The V gene's germline CDR1 is MNHEY and CDR2 SMNVEV (reference sequence). The CDR3 spans 12 residues. CDR3 residues: CASSRLGDEQFF. Written as DNA, the CDR3 is TGTGCCAGCAGTCGACTAGGGGATGAGCAGTTCTTC.

The CDR3 nucleotides are TGTGCCAGCAGCAGAGAAAACAGGTTTAAGAACACTGAAGCTTTCTTT. Amino acid sequence: CASSRENRFKNTEAFF. The rearrangement links TRBV7-9 to TRBJ1-1; the D gene is possibly TRBD1 (5 bases). Trimming left V 5 bases short and J 1 base short, with 17 bases between. The CDR3 consists of 16 residues. The V gene's germline CDR1 is SEHNR and CDR2 FQNEAQ (reference sequence).

The chain couples TRBV2 to TRBJ2-6; D remains ambiguous. Germline assignment: CDR1 SNHLY and CDR2 FYNNEI. V was clipped by 10 bases and J by 2 bases, with 9 bases between them. The CDR3 contains 13 residues. The CDR3 DNA is TGTGCCACCCCGTCTGCTGGGGCCAACGTCCTGACTTTC. Translation gives CATPSAGANVLTF.

The chain is built from TRBV9 and TRBJ2-1, with 10 bases that match TRBD1. The CDR3 runs 19 residues. After removal of 3 bases from V and 1 base from J, the junction contained 13 bases not matched to a gene. In germline, CDR1 is SGDLS, CDR2 YYNGEE. The CDR3 DNA is TGTGCCAGCAGCGCCGGACCGGTCGACAGGGGGCAGTCCTACAATGAGCAGTTCTTC. This codes for CASSAGPVDRGQSYNEQFF. Full variable domain (rest looked up from reference TRBV9 and TRBJ2-1): DSGVTQTPKHLITATGQRVTLRCSPRSGDLSVYWYQQSLDQGLQFLIQYYNGEERAKGNILERFSAQQFPDLHSELNLSSLELGDSALYFCASSAGPVDRGQSYNEQFFGPGTRLTVL.

V and J are TRBV27 and TRBJ2-3; 8 bases match TRBD2. This CDR3 has 18 residues. CDR1 and CDR2 from the germline V gene are MNHEY and SMNVEV (reference sequence). The ends lost 4 bases at V and 1 base at J; junction bases unmatched: 13. The CDR3 protein is CASSSAQQLAVGTDTQYF. In nucleotides, the CDR3 is TGTGCCAGCAGTTCCGCCCAACAACTAGCGGTCGGCACAGATACGCAGTATTTT.

The count of this clone is one. The V gene is TRBV2, the J gene TRBJ1-5, with 9 bases aligning to TRBD1. The CDR3 loop spans 15 amino acids. Germline trimming cut 7 bases from V and 6 bases from J; bases unmatched to any gene: 10. Germline loops: CDR1 SNHLY, CDR2 FYNNEI. CDR3 sequence: CASTYGTGLGQPQHF. The DNA for the CDR3 is TGTGCCAGCACTTACGGGACAGGGCTAGGTCAGCCCCAGCATTTT.

As to this clone: At one end the junction does not follow the germline gene, possibly because of a read error. The chain employs TRBV6-4 and TRBJ2-1, with 7 bases identical to TRBD1. The germline gives CDR1 MRHNA, CDR2 SNTAGT. The CDR3 has 16 amino acids. The CDR3 DNA reads as TGTGCCAGCAGTTACTCCCGGGACAGCTCCTACAATGAGCAGTTCTTC. This gives the protein CASSYSRDSSYNEQFF.

The chain is built from TRBV2 and TRBJ1-5; D ambiguous. The CDR3 loop spans 15 amino acids. Germline V gene sequence: CDR1 SNHLY, CDR2 FYNNEI. V shed 8 bases and J shed 4 bases, with 18 bases lying between them. The CDR3 DNA is TGTGCCAGCTCCCGCCTGAGCGGAGCAAATCAGCCCCAGCATTTT. This codes for CASSRLSGANQPQHF. Full variable domain (rest looked up from reference TRBV2 and TRBJ1-5): EPEVTQTPSHQVTQMGQEVILRCVPISNHLYFYWYRQILGQKVEFLVSFYNNEISEKSEIFDDQFSVERPDGSNFTLKIRSTKLEDSAMYFCASSRLSGANQPQHFGDGTRLSIL.

In its sample, this clone is large (0.1 to 1%). At the DNA level, this CDR3 is encoded by other sequences in the same sample as well. This chain connects TRBV28 to TRBJ1-2, with D perhaps TRBD1 (5 bases). Germline CDR1 MDHEN, CDR2 SYDVKM. The CDR3 loop spans 12 amino acids. The V end was cut by 3 bases, the J end by 6 bases, with 8 bases between. The CDR3 sequence is CASSLGVHGYTF. CDR3 DNA: TGTGCCAGCAGTTTGGGGGTTCATGGCTACACCTTC.